Below, 8 T cell receptor beta chains from the same sample are listed, as sequenced in a study of blood T cell repertoires in COVID-19. Data came from immunoSEQ multiplex PCR; TCRdb stores just in-frame clones and leaves some out. The sample holds 150,000 or so clones, approximately 90% seen once. The sequenced sample consisted of peripheral blood. Every receptor here comes from a man between 60 and 70 years old with acute or convalescent COVID-19.

This chain uses TRBV11-3 with TRBJ1-1, with D maybe TRBD1 (5 bases). This CDR3 has 13 residues. Trimming left V 1 base short and J 6 bases short, with 9 bases between. Germline lookup yields CDR1 SGHNT and CDR2 YENEEA. This chain's CDR3 is CASSLGQHSEAFF. CDR3 coding DNA: TGTGCCAGCAGCTTAGGACAGCACTCTGAAGCTTTCTTT.

The chain is built from TRBV4-2 and TRBJ1-2; TRBD1 aligns across 9 bases. The germline CDR1 and CDR2 sequences are LGHNA and YNFKEQ. V lost 1 base, J lost 6 bases, and 3 bases stayed unmatched. The CDR3 spans 14 residues. The CDR3 sequence is CASSQGTGDNGYTF. CDR3 coding DNA: TGTGCCAGCAGCCAAGGGACAGGGGACAATGGCTACACCTTC.

The rearrangement joins TRBV30 to TRBJ2-6; the match to TRBD2 covers 7 bases. The CDR3 totals 17 residues. Unmatched junction bases numbered 8, after V lost 3 bases and J lost 0 bases. CDR1 is GTSNPN and CDR2 is SVGIG in the germline V gene (reference sequence). CDR3 loop: CAWSPRLAPSGANVLTF. In DNA form, the CDR3 reads TGTGCCTGGAGCCCCCGACTAGCCCCCTCTGGGGCCAACGTCCTGACTTTC.

V gene TRBV30 combines with J gene TRBJ1-4, with D tentatively TRBD1 (6 bases). Germline V gene lookup returns CDR1 GTSNPN and CDR2 SVGIG (reference sequence). V lost 8 bases, J lost 0 bases, and 13 bases lay in between. The CDR3 extends over 14 amino acids. CDR3 amino acids: CAQGQEATNEKLFF. The CDR3 DNA sequence: TGTGCCCAGGGGCAGGAAGCAACTAATGAAAAACTGTTTTTT.

V gene TRBV11-1 combines with J gene TRBJ1-6; no clear D gene. The V gene's germline CDR1 is SGHAT and CDR2 FQDESV (reference sequence). V lost 5 bases to trimming and J lost 6 bases, with 17 bases between them. The CDR3 totals 16 residues. The CDR3 here is CASSPRGFRGNSPLHF. The CDR3 DNA follows: TGTGCCAGCAGCCCCCGAGGGTTCCGAGGTAATTCACCCCTCCACTTT.

The V gene is TRBV9, the J gene TRBJ2-1, with a tentative D call TRBD2 (7 bases). Germline lookup yields CDR1 SGDLS and CDR2 YYNGEE. The CDR3 is 15 amino acids. Trimming removed 1 base from V and 7 bases from J, with 15 bases in between. The DNA of the CDR3 is TGTGCCAGCAGCGTATGGATGGGAGGGGGTAATGAGCAGTTCTTC. Protein sequence: CASSVWMGGGNEQFF.

The rearrangement uses TRBV18 and TRBJ1-5; a weak D match, TRBD1 (6 bases). The germline V gene has CDR1 KGHSH and CDR2 LQKENI. V was trimmed by 3 bases and J by 4 bases, leaving 10 bases between them. The CDR3 contains 14 residues. The CDR3 bases are TGTGCCAGCTCACCCGGGACAACAAATCAGCCCCAGCATTTT. This gives the protein CASSPGTTNQPQHF.

The chain links TRBV20-1 to TRBJ2-2; 8 bases match TRBD2. The germline V gene encodes CDR1 DFQATT and CDR2 SNEGSKA (reference sequence). V lost 3 bases, J lost 0 bases, and 9 bases stayed unmatched. The CDR3 consists of 17 residues. The CDR3 DNA reads as TGCAGTGCTAGTGTCAGCGGGAGAGTTTCGAACACCGGGGAGCTGTTTTTT. Residues: CSASVSGRVSNTGELFF.